This TCR beta chain was retrieved from a study of cytomegalovirus exposure and HLA in healthy donors. Points from the study as a whole: According to a later analysis, most TCR beta chains associated with CMV appeared HLA-restricted.

This clone was seen once. Antigen: not known. The PCR was carried out with 60 Vbeta primers and 13 Jbeta primers. Source study methods: Some 12 million shared chains were among the about 80 million unique TCR beta chains that a later analysis counted. The protocol was immunoSEQ multiplex PCR, while the TCRdb copy is restricted to in-frame clones and leaves out a portion. Clone size and the V and J calls come from that table; the DNA yielded D and trimming. This table has some 110,000 clones, over 75% appearing once. The sequencing input was PBMCs. The TCR was taken from a man in his fifties or sixties in good health and CMV-seropositive.

The CDR3 region has the DNA TGTGCCATGTGGAGGGCCCGCGAGCGGGGAGATACGCAGTATTTT. Translated, it gives CAMWRARERGDTQYF. This chain uses TRBV19 with TRBJ2-3; TRBD2 matches at 7 bases. The CDR3 is 15 residues long. Germline CDR1 and CDR2: LNHDA and SQIVND (reference sequence). Trimming cost V 10 bases and J 5 bases; bases outside gene matches: 15.